The 18 T cell receptor beta chains reported below all come from one sample, sequenced in a study of human T cells and chemical hapten exposure. Time point given: patch test 1, 2 weeks after DPC sensitization. The treatment here: therapeutic diphenylcyclopropenone sensitization with weekly scalp DPC. TCRdb re-called the RACE reads with MiXCR, one entry per CDR3 protein. The sample lists some 350,000 distinct CDR3 sequences, around 7% occurring once. The sequencing used whole blood, collected in connection with sensitization to the hapten diphenylcyclopropenone (DPC). The receptors come from a woman under 30 with alopecia areata. Some clones in this sample may be carry-over from other donors' samples.

This clonotype appeared a few times. The chain is built from TRBV6-2 or TRBV6-3 and TRBJ2-3; D not certain. The CDR3 is 14 residues long. The germline gives CDR1 MNHEY, CDR2 SVGEGT. V dropped 6 bases and J dropped 2 bases, with 12 bases sitting between them. Written as DNA, the CDR3 is TGTGCCAGCAGCTACGGGCGTTACACAGATACGCAGTATTTT. This codes for CASSYGRYTDTQYF.

At least ten counts were recorded for this clonotype. CDR3 bases: TGCGCCAGCAGCCGGCAGGCGAGCCGCACAGATACGCAGTATTTT. Its translation: CASSRQASRTDTQYF. The chain joins TRBV4-1 to TRBJ2-3; D is uncertain. The V and J ends lost 4 bases and 1 base respectively, with 12 bases between them. Germline CDR1 and CDR2: MGHRA and YSYEKL. The CDR3 runs to 15 residues.

This clonotype occurred a few times. This chain links TRBV7-9 with TRBJ2-5; D not certain. The CDR3 loop spans 17 amino acids. V lost 1 base and J 3 bases, leaving 18 bases between the germline ends. Germline V gene data show CDR1 as SEHNR and CDR2 as FQNEAQ (reference sequence). The CDR3: CASSLGVFSTIKETQYF. Written as DNA, the CDR3 is TGTGCCAGCAGCTTAGGCGTATTCTCAACGATCAAAGAGACCCAGTACTTC.

This clonotype was detected ten times or more. The chain couples TRBV7-2 to TRBJ2-3; D is ambiguous. The V gene lost 2 bases and the J gene lost 2 bases, with 5 bases spanning the gap. The CDR3 contains 13 residues. Per the germline V gene, CDR1 is SGHTA and CDR2 is FQGNSA. CDR3 amino acids: CASSLWATDTQYF. The CDR3 DNA is TGTGCCAGCAGCTTATGGGCCACAGATACGCAGTATTTT.

The genes are TRBV11-3 and TRBJ2-6, with a tentative D call TRBD2 (5 bases). V lost 8 bases and J lost 4, with 12 bases in between. Looked up from germline, CDR1 is SGHNT and CDR2 is YENEEA. The CDR3 length is 14 residues. CDR3 nucleotide sequence: TGTGCCAGCTCACCCCCGGGGGGGGCCAACGTCCTGACTTTC. Its translation is CASSPPGGANVLTF.

This clonotype was observed many times. The CDR3 spells CASSLGTWAEAFF. The CDR3 DNA reads TGTGCCAGCAGCTTAGGCACTTGGGCTGAAGCTTTCTTT. The genes are TRBV7-9 and TRBJ1-1; D not certain. This CDR3 has 13 amino acids. Germline loops: CDR1 SEHNR, CDR2 FQNEAQ (reference sequence). Trimming took off 1 base at V and 6 bases at J, with 9 bases between the two ends. The variable domain in full, with the rest retrieved from reference TRBV7-9 and TRBJ1-1, is DTGVSQNPRHKITKRGQNVTFRCDPISEHNRLYWYRQTLGQGPEFLTYFQNEAQLEKSRLLSDRFSAERPKGSFSTLEIQRTEQGDSAMYLCASSLGTWAEAFFGQGTRLTVV.

The chain couples TRBV24-1 to TRBJ2-1; D possibly matches TRBD1 or TRBD2 (5 bases each). V was pared by 1 base and J by 6 bases, with 9 bases between. The CDR3 runs to 14 residues. Per the germline V gene, CDR1 is KGHDR and CDR2 is SFDVKD. The CDR3 DNA reads TGTGCCACCAGTGATTTACCCGGGGCCAATGAGCAGTTCTTC. Its protein is CATSDLPGANEQFF.

This clonotype was picked up a small number of times. The chain joins TRBV5-1 to TRBJ2-7, with 7 positions matching TRBD1. Per germline, CDR1 SGHRS and CDR2 YFSETQ. The CDR3 covers 11 residues. With 2 bases clipped from V and 12 bases from J, the junction kept 5 bases outside the gene matches. The CDR3 region has the DNA TGCGCCAGCAGCTTCGACAGGGTACTGTACTTC. This gives the protein CASSFDRVLYF.

This clonotype showed up just a few times. The rearrangement uses TRBV7-3 and TRBJ1-1; 10 nucleotides line up with TRBD1. There are 14 residues in the CDR3. Germline V lookup: CDR1 SGHTA, CDR2 FQGTGA. The V segment lost 3 bases and the J segment 6 bases; nucleotides outside the gene matches: 4. For the CDR3, the DNA is TGTGCCAGCAGCTTGAGAGGGACAGGGGCTGAAGCTTTCTTT. This codes for CASSLRGTGAEAFF.

This clonotype was seen at least ten times. J is TRBJ2-1 and V is TRBV7-8; D tentatively fits TRBD1 or TRBD2 (5 bases each). V was clipped by 4 bases and J by 7 bases, with 11 bases between them. CDR3 size: 13 residues. Germline V gene data show CDR1 as SGHVS and CDR2 as FQNEAQ. The CDR3 DNA follows: TGTGCCAGCAGCTCTGGGACGGCTAATGAGCAGTTCTTC. This sequence encodes CASSSGTANEQFF.

This clonotype came up many times. This chain connects TRBV5-1 to TRBJ2-1; the D is unclear. Trimming removed 2 bases at V and 3 bases at J, with 18 bases between. Germline CDR1 and CDR2: SGHRS and YFSETQ. The CDR3 length is 17 residues. The CDR3 DNA sequence: TGCGCCAGCAGCTTTATTAAGGCAGGCGATAACTACAATGAGCAGTTCTTC. Its protein is CASSFIKAGDNYNEQFF.

This clonotype was detected ten times or more. The rearrangement joins TRBV29-1 to TRBJ2-4, with 7 bases aligning to TRBD1. Trimming removed 7 bases from V and 8 bases from J; junction bases left unmatched: 17. This CDR3 has 15 residues. CDR1 is SQVTM, CDR2 ANQGSEA, per germline. Here the CDR3 reads CSGGTGVRSNDIQYF. The CDR3 bases are TGCAGCGGGGGAACAGGGGTGCGTTCAAATGACATTCAGTACTTC.

This clonotype was found a few times. The V call is TRBV6-2 or TRBV6-3, the J call TRBJ2-2; the D is unclear. The CDR3 is 12 amino acids. V lost 8 bases, J lost 3 bases, and 7 bases lay in between. Germline CDR1 MNHEY, CDR2 SVGEGT. Here the CDR3 reads CASEVYTGELFF. DNA of the CDR3: TGTGCCAGCGAAGTCTACACCGGGGAGCTGTTTTTT.

This clonotype was observed a handful of times. This chain joins TRBV6-5 and TRBJ1-3; perhaps TRBD1 as D (6 bases). The V end lost 2 bases, the J end lost 2 bases, and 10 bases lay between the germline ends. Looked up from germline, CDR1 is MNHEY and CDR2 is SVGAGI. The CDR3 extends over 15 amino acids. The CDR3 region is CASSYGGGPGNTIYF. CDR3 in DNA: TGTGCCAGCAGTTACGGGGGGGGCCCTGGAAACACCATATATTTT.

Many counts were recorded for this clonotype. The V call is TRBV29-1, the J call TRBJ2-3, with 7 bases lining up with TRBD1. Per the germline V gene, CDR1 is SQVTM and CDR2 is ANQGSEA. This CDR3 has 13 amino acids. The V segment lost 7 bases and the J segment 4 bases; nucleotides outside the gene matches: 8. The DNA for the CDR3 is TGCAGCGCTCAGGGGGTTGGGGCAGATACGCAGTATTTT. It codes for CSAQGVGADTQYF.

The rearrangement links TRBV2 to TRBJ2-3; the D call may be TRBD1 or TRBD2 (6 bases each). This CDR3 is 13 amino acids long. Trimming removed 11 bases at V and 4 bases at J, with 16 bases between. Germline V CDR1 and CDR2: SNHLY, FYNNEI. The CDR3 region is CAARGRQPDTQYF. The CDR3 DNA follows: TGTGCCGCCCGGGGGCGACAACCAGATACGCAGTATTTT.

A word on this clonotype: Compared with germline, one end of the junction differs, possibly owing to a read error. The V and J genes are TRBV6-2 or TRBV6-3 and TRBJ2-5; D is possibly TRBD1 (5 bases). The length of the CDR3 is 13 residues. Germline V gene data show CDR1 as MNHEY and CDR2 as SVGEGT. The CDR3 region has the DNA TGTGCCAGCGGCTTCTCTGGACAAGGGACCCAGTACTTC. Protein: CASGFSGQGTQYF.

The chain recombines TRBV20-1 with TRBJ2-7; no definite D call. The ends were cut back, 5 bases at V and 7 bases at J, with 18 bases in the middle. This CDR3 has 13 amino acids. Germline V gene lookup returns CDR1 DFQATT and CDR2 SNEGSKA (reference sequence). CDR3 protein: CSARMGYLREQYF. In DNA, the CDR3 is TGCAGTGCTCGAATGGGTTATTTGCGGGAGCAGTACTTC.